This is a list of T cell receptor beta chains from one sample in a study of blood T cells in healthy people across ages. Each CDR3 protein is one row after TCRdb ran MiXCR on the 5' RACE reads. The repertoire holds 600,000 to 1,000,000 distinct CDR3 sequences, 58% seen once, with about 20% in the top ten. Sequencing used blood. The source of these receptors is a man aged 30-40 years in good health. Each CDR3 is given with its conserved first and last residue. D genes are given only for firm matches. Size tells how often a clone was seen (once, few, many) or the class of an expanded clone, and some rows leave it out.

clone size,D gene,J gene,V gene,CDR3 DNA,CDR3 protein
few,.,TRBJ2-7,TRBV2,TGTGCCAGCAGTCTACAGAACTACGAGCAGTACTTC,CASSLQNYEQYF
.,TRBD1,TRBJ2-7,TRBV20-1,TGCAGTGCTAGAGATTCCGTAAGGACAGGGGGATACGAGCAGTACTTC,CSARDSVRTGGYEQYF
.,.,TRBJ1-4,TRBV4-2,TGTGCCAGCAGCCAAGGAGGGGCCGGTGAAAAACTGTTTTTT,CASSQGGAGEKLFF
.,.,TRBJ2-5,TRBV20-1,TGCAGTGCCCCCGGAGGGGCGGAGACCCAGTACTTC,CSAPGGAETQYF
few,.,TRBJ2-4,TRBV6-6,TGTGCCAGCCTAGAGTACACCAAAAACATTCAGTACTTC,CASLEYTKNIQYF
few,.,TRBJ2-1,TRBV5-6,TGTGCCAGCAGCTACGGGACACAGTATTACTACAATGAGCAGTTCTTC,CASSYGTQYYYNEQFF
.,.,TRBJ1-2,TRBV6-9,TGTGCCAGCAGTGCCGACAGCCAGAGAAGGGGCTACACCTTC,CASSADSQRRGYTF
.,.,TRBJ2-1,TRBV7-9,TGTGCCAGCAGCCAAACTAGTAATGAGCAGTTCTTC,CASSQTSNEQFF
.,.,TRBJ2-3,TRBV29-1,TGCAGCGTTGAAGGTCGGGGCGGGGTCGCTTCGGATACGCAGTATTTT,CSVEGRGGVASDTQYF
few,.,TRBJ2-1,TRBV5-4,TGTGCCAGCAGCTTGGCGTATCAGGTCAATGAGCAGTTCTTC,CASSLAYQVNEQFF
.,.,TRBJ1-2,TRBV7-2,TGTGCCAGCAGCCAGCAGCAGGGAACCTATGGCTACACCTTC,CASSQQQGTYGYTF
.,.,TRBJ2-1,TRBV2,TGTGCCAGCAGTCCGGCTAGCTATTCCTACAATGAGCAGTTCTTC,CASSPASYSYNEQFF
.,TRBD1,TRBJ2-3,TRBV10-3,TGTGCCATCAGGGCTCCGGGACAGGGGACAGATACGCAGTATTTT,CAIRAPGQGTDTQYF
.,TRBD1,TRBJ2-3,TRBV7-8,TGTGCCAGCAGCCCCCGGACAGGGTCATTCACAGATACGCAGTATTTT,CASSPRTGSFTDTQYF
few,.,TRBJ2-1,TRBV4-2,TGTGCCAGCAGCCAAGCCGGGGGCCAGTACAATGAGCAGTTCTTC,CASSQAGGQYNEQFF
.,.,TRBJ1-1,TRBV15,TGTGCCACCAGCAGTGCCGCAAGCTTGATGAACACTGAAGCTTTCTTT,CATSSAASLMNTEAFF
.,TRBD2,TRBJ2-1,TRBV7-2,TGTGCCAGCAGCTGGACTAGCGGGAGCTCCTACAATGAGCAGTTCTTC,CASSWTSGSSYNEQFF
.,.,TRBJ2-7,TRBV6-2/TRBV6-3,TGTGCCTCCAACCCCTGGGACGAAATCCTAAGCGAGCAGTACTTC,CASNPWDEILSEQYF
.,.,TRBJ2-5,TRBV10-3,TGTGCCTTCCACTCGGGGGGCGAAGAGACCCAGTACTTC,CAFHSGGEETQYF
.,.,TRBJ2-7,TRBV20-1,TGCAGTGCTGACGCCGTGACTGTGGGCGAGCAGTACTTC,CSADAVTVGEQYF
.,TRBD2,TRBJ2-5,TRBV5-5,TGTGCCAGCAGCTTCAGGCTAGCGGGAAAAGAGACCCAGTACTTC,CASSFRLAGKETQYF
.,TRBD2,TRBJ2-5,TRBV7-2,TGTGCCAGCAGTTTCATCACGGGAGGCCAAGAGACCCAGTACTTC,CASSFITGGQETQYF
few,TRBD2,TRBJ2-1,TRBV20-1,TGCAGTGCTAGAGTTACTAGCGGAGGCTACAATGAGCAGTTCTTC,CSARVTSGGYNEQFF
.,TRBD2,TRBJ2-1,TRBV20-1,TGCAGTGCTCGACTAGCGGGAGGGCCTAGTACCGGCGAGCAGTTCTTC,CSARLAGGPSTGEQFF
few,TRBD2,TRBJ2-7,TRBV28,TGTGCCAGCAGTTTAAGGGCTAGCGGCTCCTACGAGCAGTACTTC,CASSLRASGSYEQYF
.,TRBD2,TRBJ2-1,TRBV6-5,TGTGCCAGCAGATCATCCGGGACTAGCGGCAATGAGCAGTTCTTC,CASRSSGTSGNEQFF
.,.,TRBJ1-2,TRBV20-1,TGCAGTGCGGAGCAGGGACTTGGCTACACCTTC,CSAEQGLGYTF
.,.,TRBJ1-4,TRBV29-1,TGCAGCTTTCGCCCCCAGGGAGATGAAAAACTGTTTTTT,CSFRPQGDEKLFF
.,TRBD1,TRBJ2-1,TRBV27,TGTGCCAGCAGCGTAGGGGGCTGGGACGGGAACAATGAGCAGTTCTTC,CASSVGGWDGNNEQFF
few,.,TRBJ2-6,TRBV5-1,TGCGCCAGCAGCTTGGTCGGGGACCTGGACGTCCTGACTTTC,CASSLVGDLDVLTF
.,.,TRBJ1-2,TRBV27,TGTGCCAGCAGTACAAGGTTGGGTGGCTACACCTTC,CASSTRLGGYTF
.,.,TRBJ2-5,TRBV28,TGTGCCAGCAGGGGGAGGACTCCCCAAGAGACCCAGTACTTC,CASRGRTPQETQYF
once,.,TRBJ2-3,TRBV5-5,TGTGCCAGCAGCTTGGGGGGGGGCAGTTCAGATACGCAGTATTTT,CASSLGGGSSDTQYF
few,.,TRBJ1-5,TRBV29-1,TGCAGCGTTGCCAACCAACGGGGTCAGCCCCAGCATTTT,CSVANQRGQPQHF
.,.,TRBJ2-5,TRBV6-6,TGTGCCAGCAGTTACTCTTCCGGGTCTGAGACCCAGTACTTC,CASSYSSGSETQYF
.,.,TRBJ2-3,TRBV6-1,TGTGCCAGCAGTGACCGGTACAGGGGGGGACCGACAGATACGCAGTATTTT,CASSDRYRGGPTDTQYF
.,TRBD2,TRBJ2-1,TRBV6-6,TGTGCCAGCACTAGCGGGGGCGGTCGAAATGAGCAGTTCTTC,CASTSGGGRNEQFF
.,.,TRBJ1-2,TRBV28,TGTGCCAGCAGTCTGCCGACGGAGGATGGCTACACCTTC,CASSLPTEDGYTF
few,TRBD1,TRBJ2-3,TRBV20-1,TGCAGTGCTACCGACAGGGCCCGCACAGATACGCAGTATTTT,CSATDRARTDTQYF
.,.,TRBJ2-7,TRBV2,TGTGCCAGCAGTGAGGGGTTCTCGCAGGGCTTTCACAATGAGCAGTACTTC,CASSEGFSQGFHNEQYF
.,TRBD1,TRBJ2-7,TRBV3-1,TGTGCCAGCGGCCAAGCAACAGGGGTTTTCCACGAGCAGTACTTC,CASGQATGVFHEQYF
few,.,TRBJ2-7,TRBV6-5,TGTGCCAGCAGCCGGAACAGGGATACCTACGAGCAGTACTTC,CASSRNRDTYEQYF
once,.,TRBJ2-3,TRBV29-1,TGCAGGGCTGCCGACAGCACAGATACGCAGTATTTT,CRAADSTDTQYF
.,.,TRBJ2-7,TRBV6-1,TGTGCCAGCATTCCGGACCGCCAATCCTACGAGCAGTACTTC,CASIPDRQSYEQYF
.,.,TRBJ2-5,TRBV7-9,TGTGCCAGCAGCCCCCCTCCAACCGCCAAGGCATATGGAACCAGGGAGACCCAGTACTTC,CASSPPPTAKAYGTRETQYF
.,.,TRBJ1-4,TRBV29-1,TGCAGCGTTGAGCTAGGTGAAAAACTGTTTTTT,CSVELGEKLFF
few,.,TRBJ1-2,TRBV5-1,TGCGCCAGCAAACTTGACTATGGCTACACCTTC,CASKLDYGYTF